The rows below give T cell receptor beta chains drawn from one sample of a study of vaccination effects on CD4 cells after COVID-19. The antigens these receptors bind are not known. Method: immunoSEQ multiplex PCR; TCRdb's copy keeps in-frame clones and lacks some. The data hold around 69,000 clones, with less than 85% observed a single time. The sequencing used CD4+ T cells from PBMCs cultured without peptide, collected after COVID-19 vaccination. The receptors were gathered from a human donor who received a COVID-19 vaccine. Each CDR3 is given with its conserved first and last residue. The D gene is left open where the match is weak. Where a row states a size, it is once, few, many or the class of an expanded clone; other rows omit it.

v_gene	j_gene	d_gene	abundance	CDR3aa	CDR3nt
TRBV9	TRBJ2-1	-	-	CASSVGGNNEQFF	TGTGCCAGCAGCGTAGGGGGGAACAATGAGCAGTTCTTC
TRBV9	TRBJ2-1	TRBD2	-	CASSERLAGGNEQFF	TGTGCCAGCAGCGAACGGTTAGCGGGGGGCAATGAGCAGTTCTTC
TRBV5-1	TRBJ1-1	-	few	CASRVHKLNTEAFF	TGCGCCAGCAGGGTACACAAATTGAACACTGAAGCTTTCTTT
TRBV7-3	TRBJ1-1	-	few	CASSTGASNTEAFF	TGTGCCAGCAGTACAGGTGCCTCTAACACTGAAGCTTTCTTT
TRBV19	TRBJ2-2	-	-	CASRPLPATDTGELFF	TGTGCCAGTAGACCCCTCCCGGCAACGGACACCGGGGAGCTGTTTTTT
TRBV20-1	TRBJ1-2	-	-	CSARAGYGYTF	TGCAGTGCTAGGGCAGGCTATGGCTACACCTTC
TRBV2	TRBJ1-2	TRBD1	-	CASSETGEGYGYTF	TGTGCCAGCAGTGAAACAGGGGAGGGCTATGGCTACACCTTC
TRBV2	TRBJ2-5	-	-	CASHSVSQETQYF	TGTGCCAGCCACTCAGTTTCGCAAGAGACCCAGTACTTC
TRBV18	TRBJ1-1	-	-	CASSFSRENTEAFF	TGTGCCAGCTCGTTCAGCAGGGAGAACACTGAAGCTTTCTTT
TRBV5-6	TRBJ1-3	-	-	CASSLYPLADTIYF	TGTGCCAGCAGCTTGTATCCCCTAGCGGACACCATATATTTT
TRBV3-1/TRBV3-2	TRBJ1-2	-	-	CASSQNTASNYGYTF	TGTGCCAGCAGCCAAAATACAGCCTCCAACTATGGCTACACCTTC
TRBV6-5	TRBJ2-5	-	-	CASRTGSPETQYF	TGTGCCAGCAGAACCGGGAGCCCGGAGACCCAGTACTTC
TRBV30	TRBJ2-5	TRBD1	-	CAWTGGEETQYF	TGTGCCTGGACAGGGGGAGAAGAGACCCAGTACTTC
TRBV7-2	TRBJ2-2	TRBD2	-	CASSFLASGTGELFF	TGTGCCAGCAGCTTTTTAGCTAGCGGGACCGGGGAGCTGTTTTTT
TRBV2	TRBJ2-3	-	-	CASGRTSFSQYF	TGTGCCAGCGGCAGGACCTCTTTTTCGCAGTATTTT
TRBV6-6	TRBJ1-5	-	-	CASSYSAPGNTPQHF	TGTGCCAGCAGTTACTCTGCCCCAGGGAATACGCCCCAGCATTTT
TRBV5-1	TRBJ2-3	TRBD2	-	CASTHARGAADTQYF	TGCGCCAGCACCCACGCGCGGGGGGCCGCAGATACGCAGTATTTT
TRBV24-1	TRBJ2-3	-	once	CATSDSRTGTDTQYF	TGTGCCACCAGTGATTCCCGAACGGGAACAGATACGCAGTATTTT
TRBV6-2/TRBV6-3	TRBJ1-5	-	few	CASSAGEGQPQHF	TGTGCCAGCAGTGCGGGGGAAGGTCAGCCCCAGCATTTT
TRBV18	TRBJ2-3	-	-	CASSPQGFSTDTQYF	TGTGCCAGCTCACCACAAGGCTTTAGCACAGATACGCAGTATTTT
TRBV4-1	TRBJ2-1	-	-	CASSRGGMVGGSNEQFF	TGCGCCAGCAGCCGAGGGGGGATGGTGGGTGGTTCCAATGAGCAGTTCTTC
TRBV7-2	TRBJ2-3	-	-	CASSQSMAEAQYF	TGTGCCAGCAGCCAAAGTATGGCAGAGGCGCAGTATTTT
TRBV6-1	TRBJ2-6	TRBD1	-	CASSERRTGGPLSGANVLTF	TGTGCCAGCAGTGAAAGAAGGACAGGGGGGCCCCTCTCTGGGGCCAACGTCCTGACTTTC
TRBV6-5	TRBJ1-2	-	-	CASIQTRTLGGYTF	TGTGCCAGCATTCAGACCCGGACCCTGGGCGGCTACACCTTC
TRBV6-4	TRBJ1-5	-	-	CASSGGGPNQPQHF	TGTGCCAGCAGTGGGGGGGGGCCCAATCAGCCCCAGCATTTT
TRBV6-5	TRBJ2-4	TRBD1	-	CASSKDRGYIQYF	TGTGCCAGCAGTAAGGACAGGGGGTACATTCAGTACTTC
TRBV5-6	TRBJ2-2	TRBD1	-	CASSLRQGSMVTGELFF	TGTGCCAGCAGCTTGCGACAGGGTAGTATGGTCACCGGGGAGCTGTTTTTT
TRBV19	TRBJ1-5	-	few	CASSILSFPPQHF	TGTGCCAGTAGTATTTTAAGTTTTCCGCCCCAGCATTTT
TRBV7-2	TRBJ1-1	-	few	CASSLHRADTEAFF	TGTGCCAGCAGCTTACACAGGGCGGACACTGAAGCTTTCTTT
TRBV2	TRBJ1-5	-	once	CASREGTYQPQHF	TGTGCCAGCAGAGAGGGGACCTATCAGCCCCAGCATTTT
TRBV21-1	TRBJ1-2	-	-	CASSKVGTNYGYTF	TGTGCCAGCAGCAAGGTGGGGACTAACTATGGCTACACCTTC
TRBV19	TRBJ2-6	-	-	CASTDTSGANVLTF	TGTGCCAGTACTGATACCTCTGGGGCCAACGTCCTGACTTTC
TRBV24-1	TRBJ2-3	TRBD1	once	CATSDFSGTGGTDTQYF	TGTGCCACCAGTGATTTCTCCGGGACAGGGGGCACAGATACGCAGTATTTT
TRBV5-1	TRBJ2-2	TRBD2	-	CASSLAGGPNTGELFF	TGCGCCAGCAGCCTGGCGGGGGGTCCGAACACCGGGGAGCTGTTTTTT
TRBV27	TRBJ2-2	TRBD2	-	CASSSSGGGKSGELFF	TGTGCCAGCAGTTCGAGCGGGGGGGGCAAGTCCGGGGAGCTGTTTTTT
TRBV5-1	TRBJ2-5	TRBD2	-	CASSILSGGASETQYF	TGCGCCAGCAGCATATTGAGCGGGGGGGCCTCTGAGACCCAGTACTTC
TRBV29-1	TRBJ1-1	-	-	CSACDSGGNTEAFF	TGCAGCGCCTGCGACTCCGGGGGGAACACTGAAGCTTTCTTT
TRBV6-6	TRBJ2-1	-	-	CASHSLWAVYNEQFF	TGTGCCAGCCATTCTCTCTGGGCAGTCTACAATGAGCAGTTCTTC
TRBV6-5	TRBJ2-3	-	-	CASTRRVGDTQYF	TGTGCCAGCACGAGGCGGGTAGGGGATACGCAGTATTTT
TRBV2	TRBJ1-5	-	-	CASSEEYSNQPQHF	TGTGCCAGCAGTGAAGAGTATAGCAATCAGCCCCAGCATTTT
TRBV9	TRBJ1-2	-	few	CASSSMRGAYGYTF	TGTGCCAGCAGCTCTATGAGGGGAGCCTATGGCTACACCTTC
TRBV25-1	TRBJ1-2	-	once	CASSSHGARPGINYGYTF	TGTGCCAGCAGTAGCCATGGAGCTCGCCCGGGGATTAACTATGGCTACACCTTC
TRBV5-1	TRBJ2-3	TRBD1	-	CASSRDGQGLPDTQYF	TGCGCCAGCAGCCGCGACGGACAGGGTTTGCCAGATACGCAGTATTTT
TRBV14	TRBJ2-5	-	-	CASSQVREVGETQYF	TGTGCCAGCAGCCAGGTTCGCGAGGTGGGGGAGACCCAGTACTTC
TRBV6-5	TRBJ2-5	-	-	CASSYLAGKETQYF	TGTGCCAGCAGTTATTTGGCAGGGAAAGAGACCCAGTACTTC
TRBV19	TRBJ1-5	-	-	CASSMRPEANQPQHF	TGTGCCAGTAGTATGCGGCCGGAAGCTAATCAGCCCCAGCATTTT
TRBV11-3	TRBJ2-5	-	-	CASSLGGQGGETQYF	TGTGCCAGCAGCTTAGGCGGACAGGGAGGGGAGACCCAGTACTTC
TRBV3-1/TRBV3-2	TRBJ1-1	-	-	CASSQGVGSSLNTEAFF	TGTGCCAGCAGCCAAGGGGTGGGCAGTTCCTTGAACACTGAAGCTTTCTTT
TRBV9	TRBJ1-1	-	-	CASSVRDGFTEAFF	TGTGCCAGCAGCGTACGGGATGGGTTCACTGAAGCTTTCTTT
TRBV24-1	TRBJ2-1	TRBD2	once	CATSVTGTPGGEQFF	TGTGCCACCAGTGTAACCGGAACCCCGGGGGGTGAGCAGTTCTTC
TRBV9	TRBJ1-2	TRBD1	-	CASSDRTGGAYGYTF	TGTGCCAGCAGCGATCGGACAGGGGGCGCCTATGGCTACACCTTC
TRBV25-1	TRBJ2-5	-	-	CASSEFGRKDVETQYF	TGTGCCAGCAGTGAATTCGGCCGTAAAGACGTTGAGACCCAGTACTTC
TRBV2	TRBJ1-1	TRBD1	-	CATRRDRGTEAFF	TGTGCCACCCGCCGGGACAGGGGAACTGAAGCTTTCTTT
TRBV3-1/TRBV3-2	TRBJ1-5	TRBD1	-	CASSLRQGNQPQHF	TGTGCCAGCAGCCTTCGACAGGGGAATCAGCCCCAGCATTTT
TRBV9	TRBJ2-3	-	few	CASSVRSTDTQYF	TGTGCCAGCAGCGTCCGGAGCACAGATACGCAGTATTTT
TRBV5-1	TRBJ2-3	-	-	CASSLGYDTQYF	TGCGCCAGCAGCTTGGGGTACGATACGCAGTATTTT
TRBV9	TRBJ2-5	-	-	CASSTPGAGETQYF	TGTGCCAGCAGCACCCCCGGGGCGGGAGAGACCCAGTACTTC